This TCR beta chain was identified in a study of low-dose radiotherapy and immunotherapy resistance in tumors. Study information: The study delivered 0.5 Gy per fraction every 2 weeks to Cohort 1, totaling 6.5 Gy. One day prior to radiation and immunotherapy, intravenous cyclophosphamide at 200 mg/m2 was given, repeated every two weeks.

This clonotype was recorded many times. Germline lookup yields CDR1 LGHDT and CDR2 YNNKEL (reference sequence). The CDR3 has 16 residues. The J segment lost 0 bases and the V segment lost 4 bases, leaving 4 bases of the junction unmatched. Primers targeting TRAV and TRBV primed first-strand cDNA, covering alpha and beta chains. The authors amplified TCRs for approximately 18 PCR cycles with a constant-region primer and a V-primer adapter. In vitro transcription amplified the mRNA that had been isolated. Using its own MiXCR run on the reads, TCRdb lists one record per CDR3 protein. This sample carries about 82,000 distinct CDR3 sequences, approximately 17% of them seen once, and the ten largest clones take 5.5% to 6%. Time point described: before trial treatment. Qualifying patients carried advanced solid tumors devoid of tumor-infiltrating lymphocytes.

The clonotype comes from a male donor with prostate cancer. The chain carries TRBV3-1 and TRBJ1-3; 9 bases line up with TRBD1. The sample consisted of PBMCs, taken before treatment. The CDR3 region has the DNA TGTGCCAGCAGCCGAGACAGGGGGAGCTCTGGAAACACCATATATTTT. Its translation is CASSRDRGSSGNTIYF.